This T cell receptor beta chain was sequenced for a study of T cell repertoires in cytomegalovirus infection (dated by TCRdb to between 2017 and 2020). About the study as a whole: The peptide stimulations were aimed at well-studied HLA-B-restricted epitopes as well as recently identified HLA-C-restricted CMV epitopes, whose presentation resists viral immunomodulation. The HLA type of each donor mattered for the analysis, because public TCR beta signatures pointed to carriage of CMV infection along with the matching HLA type.

The study at large found these results: In the ex vivo response, HLA-C-restricted CMV-specific TCR beta clonotypes were dominant, and in two of eight donors the single most frequent clonotype came from this HLA-C-restricted group. In both this cohort and an independent cohort of 352 donors, the cumulative frequency of public TCR beta family members distinguished carriers of CMV infection plus the relevant HLA type.

The data were produced on an Illumina HiSeq 1500. Using fastp trimming at Q25 and MiXCR clonotype assembly, TCRdb reanalyzed the public sequencing data and kept in-frame beta chains. Rows with one shared CDR3 protein collapse into an entry with the most common genes and DNA. Across this sample there are fewer than 900,000 distinct CDR3 sequences, with about 29% seen only once. About 12% of the sample is taken by the ten largest. A remark on this clonotype: The target of this receptor is not known. No base-level quality is on record; no much larger clone is a single base apart.

Sequences LGHNT (CDR1) and FRNRAP (CDR2) are obtained from the germline V gene. The CDR3, cysteine through phenylalanine, is 12 amino acids long. Kept here is only the CDR3 DNA, which spans 36 bases and is read in frame from base 1. The V and J ends are trimmed by 0 bases and 10 bases, leaving 7 bases between them. The treatment or condition label here, explained by the study, means: in vitro stimulation with specific CMV peptide epitopes to enrich CMV-specific T cells. This receptor was identified in a human donor in good health (CMV status not recorded). Some clones in this sample may be carry-over from other donors' samples. The receptor chain draws on TRBV12-5 and TRBJ2-1; no confident D gene assignment can be made. The sequencing here drew on cultured CD8+ T cells from PBMCs, taken from culture after CMV antigen stimulation. Read as DNA, the sequence is TGTGCTAGTGGTTTGGTACCATGGGAGCAGTTCTTC. Translation gives CASGLVPWEQFF.